Shown below are 7 T cell receptor beta chains from a single sample sequenced in a study of blood T cells in healthy people across ages. A second PCR of about 7 to 11 cycles used a sample-barcoded 5' primer and a J-beta primer mix. TCRdb fed the 5' RACE reads into MiXCR, producing one record per CDR3 protein. The repertoire holds about 1,000,000 distinct CDR3 sequences, with around 45% as singletons. The specimen was blood. All receptors derive from a woman aged 55-69 years in good health.

This clonotype has just a few counts. V gene TRBV7-6 combines with J gene TRBJ2-3; D tentatively fits TRBD1 or TRBD2 (6 bases each). The V gene's germline CDR1 is SGHVS and CDR2 FNYEAQ. Trimming pared 5 bases from V and 2 bases from J, leaving 26 bases between. The CDR3 has 19 amino acids. In DNA, the CDR3 is TGTGCCAGCAGCCGCAGTAGGGGGAGGCCCCGAAACTTCACAGATACGCAGTATTTT. It encodes CASSRSRGRPRNFTDTQYF.

This chain links TRBV20-1 with TRBJ1-5; tentative D call: TRBD1 (6 bases). V was shortened by 6 bases and J by 3 bases, with 18 bases between the two germline ends. The length of the CDR3 is 15 residues. The germline CDR1 and CDR2 sequences are DFQATT and SNEGSKA (reference sequence). Here the CDR3 DNA reads TGCAGTGCCCACAAGGGGGAAGGACTCAATCAGCCCCAGCATTTT. This sequence encodes CSAHKGEGLNQPQHF.

The chain has TRBV2 and TRBJ2-7; possible D gene TRBD2, 5 bases. Germline V CDR1 and CDR2: SNHLY, FYNNEI. V was clipped by 3 bases and J by 7 bases, with 13 bases between them. The CDR3 sequence is 13 residues long. CDR3 DNA sequence: TGTGCCAGCAGTGAGGGTTCGGGGAAGGAGCAGTACTTC. Translating gives CASSEGSGKEQYF.

The chain uses TRBV13 and TRBJ2-1; D gene ambiguous. CDR3 length: 15 amino acids. Trimming shortened V by 5 bases and J by 4 bases, and 15 bases separated the two germline ends. Germline-derived CDR1 and CDR2 are PRHDT and FYEKMQ (reference sequence). CDR3 nucleotide sequence: TGTGCCAGCAGCACTTTCGCGCGTATTTACAATGAGCAGTTCTTC. This sequence encodes CASSTFARIYNEQFF. The complete variable domain, with remaining parts taken from reference TRBV13 and TRBJ2-1, reads AAGVIQSPRHLIKEKRETATLKCYPIPRHDTVYWYQQGPGQDPQFLISFYEKMQSDKGSIPDRFSAQQFSDYHSELNMSSLELGDSALYFCASSTFARIYNEQFFGPGTRLTVL.

The V and J genes are TRBV15 and TRBJ1-4; the D gene is possibly TRBD1 (6 bases). Germline V gene data show CDR1 as LNHNV and CDR2 as YYDKDF (reference sequence). This CDR3 region has 18 residues. Trimming stripped 1 base from V and 8 bases from J, with 23 bases between. The CDR3 DNA is TGTGCCACCAGCAGAGTTCGGGGGGCCGCATGGGGGCGAGAAAAACTGTTTTTT. Protein sequence: CATSRVRGAAWGREKLFF.

The chain couples TRBV20-1 to TRBJ2-5; 11 bases match TRBD2. From germline, CDR1 is DFQATT and CDR2 SNEGSKA (reference sequence). This CDR3 has 16 amino acids. Trimming at V came to 8 bases and at J to 5 bases, leaving 16 bases not matched to a gene. In DNA, the CDR3 is TGCAGTAGGGGGGTAGCGGGAGGGCCAGAACCCGAGACCCAGTACTTC. Translation gives CSRGVAGGPEPETQYF.

This clonotype was recorded once. V gene TRBV3-1 combines with J gene TRBJ2-4; possibly TRBD2 for D (6 bases). Germline CDR1 reads LGHDT; CDR2 reads YNNKEL (reference sequence). The CDR3 has 15 residues. Trimming left V 4 bases short and J 0 bases short, with 10 bases between. CDR3 nucleotides: TGTGCCAGCAGCCGCCGACTAGGAGCCAAAAACATTCAGTACTTC. It yields the protein CASSRRLGAKNIQYF.